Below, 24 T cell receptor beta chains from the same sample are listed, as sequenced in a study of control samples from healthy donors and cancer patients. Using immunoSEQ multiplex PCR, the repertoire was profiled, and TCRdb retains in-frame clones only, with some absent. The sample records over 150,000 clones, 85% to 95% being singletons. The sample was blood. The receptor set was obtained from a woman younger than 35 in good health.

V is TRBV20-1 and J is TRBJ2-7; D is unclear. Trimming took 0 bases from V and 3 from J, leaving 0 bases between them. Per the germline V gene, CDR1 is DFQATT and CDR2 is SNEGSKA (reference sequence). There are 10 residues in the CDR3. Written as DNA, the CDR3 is TGCAGTGCTAGAGACTACGAGCAGTACTTC. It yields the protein CSARDYEQYF.

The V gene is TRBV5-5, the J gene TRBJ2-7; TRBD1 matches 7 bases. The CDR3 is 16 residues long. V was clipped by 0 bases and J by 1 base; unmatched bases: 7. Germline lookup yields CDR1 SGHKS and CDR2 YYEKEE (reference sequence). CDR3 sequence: CASSLGDRALSYEQYF. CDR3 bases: TGTGCCAGCAGCTTGGGCGACAGGGCGCTATCCTACGAGCAGTACTTC.

CDR3 in DNA: TGTGCCAGTAACCACATCCTGGCAGGCGTTAACTATGGCTACACCTTC. It is translated as CASNHILAGVNYGYTF. The rearrangement links TRBV19 to TRBJ1-2; D unclear. Trimming took off 7 bases at V and 1 base at J, with 19 bases between the two ends. CDR3 size: 16 residues. CDR1 and CDR2 (germline): LNHDA, SQIVND (reference sequence).

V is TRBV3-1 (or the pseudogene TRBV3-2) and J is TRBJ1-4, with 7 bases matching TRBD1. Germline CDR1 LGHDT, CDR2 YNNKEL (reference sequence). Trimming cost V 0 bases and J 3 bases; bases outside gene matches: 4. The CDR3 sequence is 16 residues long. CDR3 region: CASSQEGTAANEKLFF. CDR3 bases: TGTGCCAGCAGCCAAGAAGGGACAGCGGCTAATGAAAAACTGTTTTTT.

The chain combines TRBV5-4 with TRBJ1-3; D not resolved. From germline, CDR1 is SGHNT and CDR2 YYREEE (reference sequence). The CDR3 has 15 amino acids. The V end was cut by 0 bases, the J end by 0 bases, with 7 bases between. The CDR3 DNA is TGTGCCAGCAGCTTGGCGGTCAGCTCTGGAAACACCATATATTTT. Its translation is CASSLAVSSGNTIYF. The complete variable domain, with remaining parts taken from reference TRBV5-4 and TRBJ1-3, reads ETGVTQSPTHLIKTRGQQVTLRCSSQSGHNTVSWYQQALGQGPQFIFQYYREEENGRGNFPPRFSGLQFPNYSSELNVNALELDDSALYLCASSLAVSSGNTIYFGEGSWLTVV.

The CDR3 DNA reads as TGTGCCAGCAAAGGGGCGCTGGCCTATGGCTACACCTTC. Amino acid sequence: CASKGALAYGYTF. The chain couples TRBV9 to TRBJ1-2; maybe TRBD1 (5 bases). Germline V gene lookup returns CDR1 SGDLS and CDR2 YYNGEE. The CDR3 spans 13 residues. V lost 6 bases, J lost 4 bases, and 13 bases lay in between.

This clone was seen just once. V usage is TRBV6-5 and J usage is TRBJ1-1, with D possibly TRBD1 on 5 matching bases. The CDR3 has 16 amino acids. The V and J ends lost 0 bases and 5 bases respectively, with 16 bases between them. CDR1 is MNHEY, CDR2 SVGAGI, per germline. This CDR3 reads CASSYSGAVSWTEAFF. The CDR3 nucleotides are TGTGCCAGCAGTTACTCAGGGGCGGTTTCGTGGACTGAAGCTTTCTTT.

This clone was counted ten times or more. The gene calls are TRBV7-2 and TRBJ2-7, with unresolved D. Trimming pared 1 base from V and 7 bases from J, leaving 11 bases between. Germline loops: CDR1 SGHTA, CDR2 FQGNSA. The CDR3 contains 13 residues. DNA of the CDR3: TGTGCCAGCAGCTTAGGAGCCGGGTTTGAGCAGTACTTC. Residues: CASSLGAGFEQYF.

For the CDR3, the DNA is TGTGCCACCAGTGATCGGAGGGGGGGCAGACGCACCGGGGAGCTGTTTTTT. Its protein is CATSDRRGGRRTGELFF. The rearrangement links TRBV24-1 to TRBJ2-2; perhaps TRBD2 as D (7 bases). Between the trimmed V and J ends, which lost 3 bases and 4 bases, there was a span of 17 bases. From germline, CDR1 is KGHDR and CDR2 SFDVKD. This CDR3 has 17 residues.

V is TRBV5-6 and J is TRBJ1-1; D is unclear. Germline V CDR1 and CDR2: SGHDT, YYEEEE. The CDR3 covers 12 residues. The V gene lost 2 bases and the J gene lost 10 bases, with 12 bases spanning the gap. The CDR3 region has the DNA TGTGCCAGCAGCTTACTAAGTGCCGGAGCTTTCTTT. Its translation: CASSLLSAGAFF.

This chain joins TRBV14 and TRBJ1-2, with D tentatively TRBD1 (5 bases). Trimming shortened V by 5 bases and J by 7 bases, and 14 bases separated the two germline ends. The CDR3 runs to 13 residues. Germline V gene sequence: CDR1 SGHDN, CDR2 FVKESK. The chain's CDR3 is CASSGTRGGGYTF. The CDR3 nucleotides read TGTGCCAGCAGCGGTACAAGGGGTGGTGGCTACACCTTC.

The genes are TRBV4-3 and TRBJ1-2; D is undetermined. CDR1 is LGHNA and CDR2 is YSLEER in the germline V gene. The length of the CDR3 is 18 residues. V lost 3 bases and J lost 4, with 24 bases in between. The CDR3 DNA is TGCGCCAGCAGCCACCCCGCCTTGGCAGCGGGAAACTCCTATGGCTACACCTTC. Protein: CASSHPALAAGNSYGYTF.

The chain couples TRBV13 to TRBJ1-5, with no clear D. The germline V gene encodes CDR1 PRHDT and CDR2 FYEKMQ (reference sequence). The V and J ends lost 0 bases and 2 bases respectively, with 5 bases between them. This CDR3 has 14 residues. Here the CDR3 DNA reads TGTGCCAGCAGCTTAGGGGCAGGCAATCAGCCCCAGCATTTT. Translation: CASSLGAGNQPQHF.

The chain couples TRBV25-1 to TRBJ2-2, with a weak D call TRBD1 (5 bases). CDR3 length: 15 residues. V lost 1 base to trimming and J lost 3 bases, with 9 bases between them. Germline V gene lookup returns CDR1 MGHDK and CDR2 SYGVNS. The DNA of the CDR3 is TGTGCCAGCAGTGAATTTGAAGGGGACACCGGGGAGCTGTTTTTT. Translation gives CASSEFEGDTGELFF. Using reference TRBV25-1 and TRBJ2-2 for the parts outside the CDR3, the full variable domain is EADIYQTPRYLVIGTGKKITLECSQTMGHDKMYWYQQDPGMELHLIHYSYGVNSTEKGDLSSESTVSRIRTEHFPLTLESARPSHTSQYLCASSEFEGDTGELFFGEGSRLTVL.

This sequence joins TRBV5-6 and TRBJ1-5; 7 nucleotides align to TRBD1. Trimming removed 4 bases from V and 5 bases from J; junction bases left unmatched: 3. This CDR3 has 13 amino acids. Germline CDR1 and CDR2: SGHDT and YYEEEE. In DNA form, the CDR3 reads TGTGCCAGCAGCGAAGGACAGGATCAGCCCCAGCATTTT. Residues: CASSEGQDQPQHF.

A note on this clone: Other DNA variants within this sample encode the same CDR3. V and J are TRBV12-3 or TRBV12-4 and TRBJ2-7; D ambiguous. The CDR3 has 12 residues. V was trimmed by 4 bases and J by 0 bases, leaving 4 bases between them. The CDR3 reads CASSSDSYEQYF. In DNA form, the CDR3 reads TGTGCCAGCAGTTCGGACTCCTACGAGCAGTACTTC.

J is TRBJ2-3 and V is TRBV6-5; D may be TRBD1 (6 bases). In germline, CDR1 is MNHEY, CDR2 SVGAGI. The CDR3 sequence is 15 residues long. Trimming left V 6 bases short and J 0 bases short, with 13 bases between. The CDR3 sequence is CASRPLGASTDTQYF. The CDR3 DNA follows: TGTGCCAGCAGACCACTGGGGGCTAGCACAGATACGCAGTATTTT.

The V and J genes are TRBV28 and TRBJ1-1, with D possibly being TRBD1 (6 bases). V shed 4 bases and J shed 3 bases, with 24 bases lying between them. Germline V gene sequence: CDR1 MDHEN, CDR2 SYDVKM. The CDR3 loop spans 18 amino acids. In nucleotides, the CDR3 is TGTGCCAGCAGTTCTCTCTATAAGACGGGGGAGGGGGACACTGAAGCTTTCTTT. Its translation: CASSSLYKTGEGDTEAFF.

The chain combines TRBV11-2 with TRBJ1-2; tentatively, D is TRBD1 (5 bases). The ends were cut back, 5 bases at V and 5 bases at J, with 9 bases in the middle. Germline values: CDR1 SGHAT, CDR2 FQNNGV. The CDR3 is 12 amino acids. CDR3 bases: TGTGCCAGCAGCCTCGACAGTTATGGCTACACCTTC. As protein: CASSLDSYGYTF.

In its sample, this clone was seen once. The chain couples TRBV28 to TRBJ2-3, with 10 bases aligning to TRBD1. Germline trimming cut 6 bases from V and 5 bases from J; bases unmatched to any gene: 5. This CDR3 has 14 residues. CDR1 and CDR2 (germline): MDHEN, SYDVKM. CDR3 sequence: CASSFRDRGDTQYF. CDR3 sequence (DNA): TGTGCCAGCAGCTTCCGGGACAGGGGAGATACGCAGTATTTT.

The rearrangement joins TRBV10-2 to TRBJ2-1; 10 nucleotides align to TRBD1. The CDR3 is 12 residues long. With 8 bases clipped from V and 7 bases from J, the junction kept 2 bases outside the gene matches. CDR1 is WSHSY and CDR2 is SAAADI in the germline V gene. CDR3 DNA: TGCGCCAGCGCGGGACAGGGGAATGAGCAGTTCTTC. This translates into CASAGQGNEQFF.

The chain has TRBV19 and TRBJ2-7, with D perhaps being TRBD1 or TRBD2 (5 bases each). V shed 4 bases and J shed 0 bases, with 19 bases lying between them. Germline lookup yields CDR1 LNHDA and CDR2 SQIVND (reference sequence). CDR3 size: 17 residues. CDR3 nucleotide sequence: TGTGCCAGTAGTAGTGTGGGTCAGCGGACAAACTCCTACGAGCAGTACTTC. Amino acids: CASSSVGQRTNSYEQYF.

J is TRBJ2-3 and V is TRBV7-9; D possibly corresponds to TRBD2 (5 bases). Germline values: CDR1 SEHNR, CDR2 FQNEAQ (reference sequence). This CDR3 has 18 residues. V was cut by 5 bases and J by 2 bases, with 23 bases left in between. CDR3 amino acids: CASSGRRGASFYTDTQYF. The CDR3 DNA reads TGTGCCAGCAGCGGACGACGGGGAGCTAGCTTCTACACAGATACGCAGTATTTT.

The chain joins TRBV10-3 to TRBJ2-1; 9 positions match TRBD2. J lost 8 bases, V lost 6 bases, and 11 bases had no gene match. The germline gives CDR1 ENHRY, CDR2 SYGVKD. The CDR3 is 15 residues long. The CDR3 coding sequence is TGTGCCATCAGCCAGGGGGGACTAGCTTTCCATGAGCAGTTCTTC. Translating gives CAISQGGLAFHEQFF.